This TCR beta chain was sequenced in a study of cytomegalovirus exposure and HLA in healthy donors. In the study overall: It was reported in a later analysis that the approximately 110 validation repertoires used the same platform as the roughly 640 first-cohort repertoires. Whole-study results and caveats: Testing in vitro showed a few CMV-associated chains specific for CMV antigens. The dataset shows that most TCR sequences were rare, while some public TCRs occurred in many donors.

Some clones are missing from TCRdb's copy, which holds only in-frame ones; the method was immunoSEQ multiplex PCR. The profile shows about 160,000 clones, 86% of them singletons. Note on this clone: The antigen is undetermined.

The validation cohort, a group of 120 subjects, included the donors and was separate from the roughly 670-subject first cohort. Trimming removed 9 bases from V and 1 base from J; junction bases left unmatched: 4. The CDR3 is 14 amino acids. Germline assignment: CDR1 SNHLY and CDR2 FYNNEI. The specimen sequenced was PBMCs. The clonotype comes from a woman between 18 and 29 years old in good health and CMV-seronegative. This chain links TRBV2 with TRBJ2-3, with TRBD2 matching over 10 bases. The CDR3 nucleotides are TGTGCCAGAGACCTAGCGGGGGGCACAGATACGCAGTATTTT. It encodes CARDLAGGTDTQYF.